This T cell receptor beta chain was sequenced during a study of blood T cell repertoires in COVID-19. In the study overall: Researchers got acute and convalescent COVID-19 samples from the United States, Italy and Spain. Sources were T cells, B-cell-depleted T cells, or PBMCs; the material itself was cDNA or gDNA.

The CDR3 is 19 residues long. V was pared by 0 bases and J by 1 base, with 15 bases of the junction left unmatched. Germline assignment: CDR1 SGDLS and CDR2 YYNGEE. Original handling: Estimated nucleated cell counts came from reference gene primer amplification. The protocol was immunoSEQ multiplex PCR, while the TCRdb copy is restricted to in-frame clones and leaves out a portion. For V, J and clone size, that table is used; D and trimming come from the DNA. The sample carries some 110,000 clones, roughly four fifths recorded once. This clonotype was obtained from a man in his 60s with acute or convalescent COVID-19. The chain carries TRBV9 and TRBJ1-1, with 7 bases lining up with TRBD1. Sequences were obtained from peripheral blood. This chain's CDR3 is CASSVAQGGFGSKNTEAFF. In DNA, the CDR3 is TGTGCCAGCAGCGTAGCCCAGGGGGGATTCGGATCCAAGAACACTGAAGCTTTCTTT.